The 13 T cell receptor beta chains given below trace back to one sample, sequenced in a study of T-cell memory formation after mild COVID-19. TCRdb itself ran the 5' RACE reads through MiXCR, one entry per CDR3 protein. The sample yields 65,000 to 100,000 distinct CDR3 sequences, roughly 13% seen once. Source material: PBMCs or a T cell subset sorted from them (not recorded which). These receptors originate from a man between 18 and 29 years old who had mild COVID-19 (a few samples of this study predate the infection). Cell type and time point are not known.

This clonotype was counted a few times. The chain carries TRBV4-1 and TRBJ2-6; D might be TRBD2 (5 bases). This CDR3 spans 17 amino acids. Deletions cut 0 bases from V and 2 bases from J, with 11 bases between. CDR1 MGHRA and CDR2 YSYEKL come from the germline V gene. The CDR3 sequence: CASSQEGSKAGANVLTF. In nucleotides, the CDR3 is TGCGCCAGCAGCCAAGAAGGGAGTAAGGCTGGGGCCAACGTCCTGACTTTC.

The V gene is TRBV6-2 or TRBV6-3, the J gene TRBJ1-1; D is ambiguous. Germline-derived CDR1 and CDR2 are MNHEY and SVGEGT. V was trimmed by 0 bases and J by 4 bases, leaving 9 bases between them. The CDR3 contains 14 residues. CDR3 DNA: TGTGCCAGCAGTTACTCGATGGAGTCCACTGAAGCTTTCTTT. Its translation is CASSYSMESTEAFF.

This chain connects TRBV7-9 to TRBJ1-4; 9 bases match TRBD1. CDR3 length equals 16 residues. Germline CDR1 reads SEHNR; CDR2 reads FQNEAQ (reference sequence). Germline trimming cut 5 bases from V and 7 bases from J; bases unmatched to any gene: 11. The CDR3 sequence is CASSTLNRGRGEKLFF. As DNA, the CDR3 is TGTGCCAGCAGCACCCTGAACAGGGGGCGAGGTGAAAAACTGTTTTTT.

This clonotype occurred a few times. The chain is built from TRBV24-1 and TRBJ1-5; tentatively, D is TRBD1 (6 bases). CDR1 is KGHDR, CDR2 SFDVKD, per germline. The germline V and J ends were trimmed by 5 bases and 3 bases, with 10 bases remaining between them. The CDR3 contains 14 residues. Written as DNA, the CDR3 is TGTGCCACCAGTGTCAGGGGTTACAATCAGCCCCAGCATTTT. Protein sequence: CATSVRGYNQPQHF.

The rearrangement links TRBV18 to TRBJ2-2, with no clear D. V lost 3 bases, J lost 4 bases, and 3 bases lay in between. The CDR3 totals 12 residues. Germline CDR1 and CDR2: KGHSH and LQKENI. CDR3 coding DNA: TGTGCCAGCTCACCTCCCACCGGGGAGCTGTTTTTT. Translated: CASSPPTGELFF.

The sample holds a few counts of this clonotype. The CDR3 region is CASSSTWGNTEAFF. The CDR3 region has the DNA TGTGCCAGCAGCAGCACCTGGGGGAACACTGAAGCTTTCTTT. The J gene is TRBJ1-1, the V gene TRBV5-4; no firm D call. Looked up from germline, CDR1 is SGHNT and CDR2 is YYREEE (reference sequence). There are 14 residues in the CDR3. V was trimmed by 4 bases and J by 1 base, leaving 11 bases between them.

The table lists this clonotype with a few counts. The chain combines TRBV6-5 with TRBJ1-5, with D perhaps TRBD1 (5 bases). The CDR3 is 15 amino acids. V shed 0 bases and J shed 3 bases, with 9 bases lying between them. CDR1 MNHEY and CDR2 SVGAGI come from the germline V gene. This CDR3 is CASSYSSGSNQPQHF. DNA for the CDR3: TGTGCCAGCAGTTACTCCTCAGGGTCCAATCAGCCCCAGCATTTT.

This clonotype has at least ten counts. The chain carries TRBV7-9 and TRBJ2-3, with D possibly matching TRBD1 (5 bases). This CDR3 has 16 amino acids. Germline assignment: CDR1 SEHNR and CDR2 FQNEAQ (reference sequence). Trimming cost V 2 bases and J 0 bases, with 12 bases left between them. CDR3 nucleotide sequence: TGTGCCAGCAGCTTACCCCCGACAGCTAGCACAGATACGCAGTATTTT. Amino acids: CASSLPPTASTDTQYF.

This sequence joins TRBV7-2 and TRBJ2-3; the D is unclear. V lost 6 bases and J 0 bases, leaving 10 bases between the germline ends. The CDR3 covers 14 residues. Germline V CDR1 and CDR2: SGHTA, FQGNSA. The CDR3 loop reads CASRFRLSTDTQYF. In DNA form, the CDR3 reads TGTGCCAGCAGATTCAGGCTAAGCACAGATACGCAGTATTTT.

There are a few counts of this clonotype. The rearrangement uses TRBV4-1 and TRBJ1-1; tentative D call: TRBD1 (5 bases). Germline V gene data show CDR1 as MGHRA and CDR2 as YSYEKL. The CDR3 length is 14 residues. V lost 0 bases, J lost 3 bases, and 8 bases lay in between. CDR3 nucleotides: TGCGCCAGCAGCCAAGATGCAGGGTACACTGAAGCTTTCTTT. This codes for CASSQDAGYTEAFF.

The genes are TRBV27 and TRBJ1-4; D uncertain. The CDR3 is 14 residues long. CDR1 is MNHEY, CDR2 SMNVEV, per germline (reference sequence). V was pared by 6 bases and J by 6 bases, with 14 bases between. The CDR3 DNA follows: TGTGCCAGCAGGATCCTGGGTGGGGATGAAAAACTGTTTTTT. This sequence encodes CASRILGGDEKLFF.

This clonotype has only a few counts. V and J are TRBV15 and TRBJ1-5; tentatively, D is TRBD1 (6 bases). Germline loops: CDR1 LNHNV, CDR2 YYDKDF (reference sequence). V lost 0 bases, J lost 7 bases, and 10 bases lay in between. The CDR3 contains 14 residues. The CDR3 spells CATSREGGGQPQHF. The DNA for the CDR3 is TGTGCCACCAGCAGAGAAGGGGGTGGACAGCCCCAGCATTTT.

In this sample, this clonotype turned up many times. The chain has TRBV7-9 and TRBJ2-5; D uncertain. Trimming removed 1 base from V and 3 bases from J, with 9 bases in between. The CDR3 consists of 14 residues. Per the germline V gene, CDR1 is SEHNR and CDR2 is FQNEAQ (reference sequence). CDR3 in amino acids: CASSLETAKETQYF. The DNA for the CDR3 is TGTGCCAGCAGCTTAGAAACAGCGAAAGAGACCCAGTACTTC.